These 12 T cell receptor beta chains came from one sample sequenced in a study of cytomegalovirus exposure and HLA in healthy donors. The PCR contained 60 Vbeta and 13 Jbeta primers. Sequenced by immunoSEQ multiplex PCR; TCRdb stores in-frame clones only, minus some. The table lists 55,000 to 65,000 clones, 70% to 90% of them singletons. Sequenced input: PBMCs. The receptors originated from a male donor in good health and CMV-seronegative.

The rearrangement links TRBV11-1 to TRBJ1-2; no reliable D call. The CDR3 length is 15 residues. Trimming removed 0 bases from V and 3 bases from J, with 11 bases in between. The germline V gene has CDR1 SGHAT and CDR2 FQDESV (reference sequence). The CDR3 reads CASSLARGSDYGYTF. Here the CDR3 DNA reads TGTGCCAGCAGCTTAGCGCGCGGCTCCGACTATGGCTACACCTTC.

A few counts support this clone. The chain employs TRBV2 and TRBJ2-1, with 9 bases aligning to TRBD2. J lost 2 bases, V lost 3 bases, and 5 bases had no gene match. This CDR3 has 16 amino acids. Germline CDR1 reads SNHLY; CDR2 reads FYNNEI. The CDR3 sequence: CASSEPGLAPYNEQFF. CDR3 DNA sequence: TGTGCCAGCAGTGAGCCGGGACTAGCCCCCTACAATGAGCAGTTCTTC.

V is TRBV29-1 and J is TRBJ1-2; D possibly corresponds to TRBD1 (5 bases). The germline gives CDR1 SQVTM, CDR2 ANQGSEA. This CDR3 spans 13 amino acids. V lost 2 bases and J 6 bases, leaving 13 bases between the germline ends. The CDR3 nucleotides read TGCAGCGTTGAACGCCGGGGGATTGATGGCTACACCTTC. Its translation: CSVERRGIDGYTF.

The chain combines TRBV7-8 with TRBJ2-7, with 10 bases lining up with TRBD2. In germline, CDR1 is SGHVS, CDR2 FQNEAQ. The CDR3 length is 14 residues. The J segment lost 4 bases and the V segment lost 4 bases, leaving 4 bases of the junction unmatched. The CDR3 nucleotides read TGTGCCAGCAGCTATAGCGGGGGGCTTTACGAGCAGTACTTC. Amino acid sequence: CASSYSGGLYEQYF.

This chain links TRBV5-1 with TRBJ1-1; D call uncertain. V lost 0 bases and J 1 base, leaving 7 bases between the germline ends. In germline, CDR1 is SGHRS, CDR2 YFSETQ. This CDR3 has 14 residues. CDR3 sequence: CASSLGRGNTEAFF. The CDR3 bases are TGCGCCAGCAGCTTGGGGCGGGGGAACACTGAAGCTTTCTTT.

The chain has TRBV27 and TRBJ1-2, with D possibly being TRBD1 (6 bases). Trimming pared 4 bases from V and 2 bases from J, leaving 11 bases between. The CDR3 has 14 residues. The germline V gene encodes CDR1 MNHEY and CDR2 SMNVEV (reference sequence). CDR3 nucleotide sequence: TGTGCCAGCAGTTCGACAGGTTCCAACTATGGCTACACCTTC. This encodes CASSSTGSNYGYTF.

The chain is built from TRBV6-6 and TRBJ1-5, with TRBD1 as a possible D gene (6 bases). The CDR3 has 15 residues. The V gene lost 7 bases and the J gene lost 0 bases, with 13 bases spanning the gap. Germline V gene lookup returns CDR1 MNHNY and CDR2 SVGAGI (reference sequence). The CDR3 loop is CASIGQIRSNQPQHF. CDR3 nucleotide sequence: TGTGCCAGCATCGGACAGATCCGTAGCAATCAGCCCCAGCATTTT.

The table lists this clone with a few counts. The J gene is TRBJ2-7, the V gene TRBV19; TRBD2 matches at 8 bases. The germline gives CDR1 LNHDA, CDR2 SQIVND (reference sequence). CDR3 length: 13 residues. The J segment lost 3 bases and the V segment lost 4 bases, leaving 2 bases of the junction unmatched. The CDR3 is CASSTGGYYEQYF. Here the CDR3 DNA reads TGTGCCAGTAGTACGGGGGGGTACTACGAGCAGTACTTC.

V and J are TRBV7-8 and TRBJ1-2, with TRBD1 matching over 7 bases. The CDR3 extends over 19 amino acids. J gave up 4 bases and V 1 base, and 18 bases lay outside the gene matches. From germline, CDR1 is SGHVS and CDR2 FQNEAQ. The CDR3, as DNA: TGTGCCAGCAGCTTAGGGACAGGCGGCCAGACGGATTTTTCCTATGGCTACACCTTC. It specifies CASSLGTGGQTDFSYGYTF.

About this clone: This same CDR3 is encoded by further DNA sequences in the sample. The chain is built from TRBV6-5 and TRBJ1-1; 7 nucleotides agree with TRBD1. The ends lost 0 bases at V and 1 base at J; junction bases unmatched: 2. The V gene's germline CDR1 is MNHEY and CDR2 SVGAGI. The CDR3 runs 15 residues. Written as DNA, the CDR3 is TGTGCCAGCAGTTACTCAGGGACAGCGAACACTGAAGCTTTCTTT. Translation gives CASSYSGTANTEAFF.

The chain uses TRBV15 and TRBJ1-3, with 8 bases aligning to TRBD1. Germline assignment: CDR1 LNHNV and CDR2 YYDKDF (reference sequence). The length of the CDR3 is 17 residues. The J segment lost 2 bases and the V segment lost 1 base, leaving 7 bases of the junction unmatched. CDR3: CATSRGSGTGAGNTIYF. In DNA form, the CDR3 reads TGTGCCACCAGCAGAGGTTCCGGGACAGGAGCTGGAAACACCATATATTTT.

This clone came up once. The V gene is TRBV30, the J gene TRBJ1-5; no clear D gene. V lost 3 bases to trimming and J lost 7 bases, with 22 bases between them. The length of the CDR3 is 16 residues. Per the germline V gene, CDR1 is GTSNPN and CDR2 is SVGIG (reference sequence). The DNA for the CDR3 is TGTGCCTGGAGCGGAGACCCACTCAAACTGAGACAGCCCCAGCATTTT. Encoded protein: CAWSGDPLKLRQPQHF.